The entry that follows covers one T cell receptor (beta chain) sequence. TCRdb processed the RT-PCR reads anew with MiXCR; each CDR3 protein has one entry. Of about 700,000 distinct CDR3 sequences in the sample, more than 13% were seen once. V gave up 5 bases and J gave up 10 bases; unmatched junction bases: 13. CDR3 size: 15 residues. Germline V gene data show CDR1 as DFQATT and CDR2 as SNEGSKA (reference sequence). The clonotype originates from a female donor in good health, serving as a healthy control. The sequencing input was memory CD4+ T cells from blood. The V gene is TRBV20-1, the J gene TRBJ2-1; 11 bases are a match to TRBD2. The CDR3 spells CSAFIPGLAATEQFF. In DNA, the CDR3 is TGCAGTGCTTTCATACCGGGACTAGCGGCAACCGAGCAGTTCTTC.